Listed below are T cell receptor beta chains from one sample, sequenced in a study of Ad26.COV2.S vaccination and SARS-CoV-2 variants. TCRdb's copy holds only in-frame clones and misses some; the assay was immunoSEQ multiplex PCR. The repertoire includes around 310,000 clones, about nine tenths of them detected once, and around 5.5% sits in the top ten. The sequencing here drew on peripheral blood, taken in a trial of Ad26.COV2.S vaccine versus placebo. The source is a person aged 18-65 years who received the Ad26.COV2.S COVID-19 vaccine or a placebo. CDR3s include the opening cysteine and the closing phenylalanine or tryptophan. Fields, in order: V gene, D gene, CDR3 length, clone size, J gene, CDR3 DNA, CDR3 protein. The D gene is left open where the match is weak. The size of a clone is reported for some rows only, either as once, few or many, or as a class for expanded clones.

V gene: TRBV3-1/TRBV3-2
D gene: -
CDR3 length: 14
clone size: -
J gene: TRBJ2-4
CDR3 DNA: TGTGCCAGCAGCCATAACTTAGCCAAAAACATTCAGTACTTC
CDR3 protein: CASSHNLAKNIQYF

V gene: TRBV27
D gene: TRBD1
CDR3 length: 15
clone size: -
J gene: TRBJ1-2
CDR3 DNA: TGTGCCAGCAGTTCGACAGGGGGCGGCGGCGATGGCTACACCTTC
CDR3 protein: CASSSTGGGGDGYTF

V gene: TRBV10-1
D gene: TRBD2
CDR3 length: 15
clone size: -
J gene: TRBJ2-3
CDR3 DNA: TGCGCCAGCAGTGAGTCGGGACTAGGAACAGATACGCAGTATTTT
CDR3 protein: CASSESGLGTDTQYF

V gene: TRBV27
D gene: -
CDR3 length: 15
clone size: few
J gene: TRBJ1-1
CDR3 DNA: TGTGCCAGCAGTCTGGGGAGGGGGTATAACACTGAAGCTTTCTTT
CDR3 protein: CASSLGRGYNTEAFF

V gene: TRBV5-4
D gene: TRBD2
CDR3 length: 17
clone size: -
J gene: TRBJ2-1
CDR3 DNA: TGTGCCAGCAGCTTGAAGAAACTAGCGGAGGGGTACAATGAGCAGTTCTTC
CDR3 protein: CASSLKKLAEGYNEQFF

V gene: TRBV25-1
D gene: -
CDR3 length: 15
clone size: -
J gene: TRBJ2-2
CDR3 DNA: TGTGCCAGCAGTGCGTTCAGGAGAGACACCGGGGAGCTGTTTTTT
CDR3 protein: CASSAFRRDTGELFF

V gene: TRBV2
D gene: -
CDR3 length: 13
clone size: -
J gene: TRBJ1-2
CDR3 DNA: TGTGCCAGCAACAGGGAAGGACTCTATGGCTACACCTTC
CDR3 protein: CASNREGLYGYTF

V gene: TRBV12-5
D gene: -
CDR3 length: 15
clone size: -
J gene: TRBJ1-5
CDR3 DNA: TGTGCTAGTGGTTCCGGGACACCTGACAATCAGCCCCAGCATTTT
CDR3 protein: CASGSGTPDNQPQHF

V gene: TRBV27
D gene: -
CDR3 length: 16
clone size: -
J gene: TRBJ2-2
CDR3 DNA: TGTGCCAGCAGTTACAGGGTACTGGGGAACACCGGGGAGCTGTTTTTT
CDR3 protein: CASSYRVLGNTGELFF

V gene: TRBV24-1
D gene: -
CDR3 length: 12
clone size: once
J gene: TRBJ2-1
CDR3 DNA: TGTGCCACCAGTGACCCCCTGGGTGAGCAGTTCTTC
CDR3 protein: CATSDPLGEQFF

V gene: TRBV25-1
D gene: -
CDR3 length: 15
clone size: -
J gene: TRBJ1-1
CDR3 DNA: TGTGCCAGCAGTGAATTTGGCGCCGTAGCCACTGAAGCTTTCTTT
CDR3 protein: CASSEFGAVATEAFF

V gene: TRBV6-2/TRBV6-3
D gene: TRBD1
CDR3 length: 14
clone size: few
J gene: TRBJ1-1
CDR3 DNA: TGTGCCAGCAGTTATTTGGGACAGCACACTGAAGCTTTCTTT
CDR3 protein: CASSYLGQHTEAFF

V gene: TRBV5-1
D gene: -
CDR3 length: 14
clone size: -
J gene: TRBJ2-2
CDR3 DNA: TGCGCCAGCAGCTTGGAATTGAACACCGGGGAGCTGTTTTTT
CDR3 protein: CASSLELNTGELFF

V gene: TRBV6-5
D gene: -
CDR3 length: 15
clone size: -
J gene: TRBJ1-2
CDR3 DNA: TGTGCCAGCAGTTACCATGGGACCGGGGACTATGGCTACACCTTC
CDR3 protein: CASSYHGTGDYGYTF

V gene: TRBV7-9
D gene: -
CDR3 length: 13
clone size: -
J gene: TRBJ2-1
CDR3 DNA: TGTGCCAGCAGCTCACGGTCGGGGAATGAGCAGTTCTTC
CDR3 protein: CASSSRSGNEQFF

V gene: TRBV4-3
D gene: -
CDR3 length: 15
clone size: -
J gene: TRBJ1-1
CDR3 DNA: TGCGCCAGCAGCCAAGCTTGGGGCCTGAACACTGAAGCTTTCTTT
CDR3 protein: CASSQAWGLNTEAFF

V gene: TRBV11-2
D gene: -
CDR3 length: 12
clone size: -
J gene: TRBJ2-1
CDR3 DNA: TGTGCCAGCAGCCCCCAGGGTTATGAGCAGTTCTTC
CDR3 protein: CASSPQGYEQFF

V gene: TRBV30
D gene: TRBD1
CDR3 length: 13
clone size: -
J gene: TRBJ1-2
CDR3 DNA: TGTGCCTGGAGTCATACCGGGACAGATGGCTACACCTTC
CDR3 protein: CAWSHTGTDGYTF

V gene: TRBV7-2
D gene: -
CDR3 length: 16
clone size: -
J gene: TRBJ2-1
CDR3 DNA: TGTGCCAGCAGCTCTAGACTAGTCACGTCCTACAATGAGCAGTTCTTC
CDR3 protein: CASSSRLVTSYNEQFF

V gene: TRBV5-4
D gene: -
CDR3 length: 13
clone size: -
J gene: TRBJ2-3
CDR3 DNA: TGTGCTGGAGGCCCTGTAATTGAAGATACGCAGTATTTT
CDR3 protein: CAGGPVIEDTQYF

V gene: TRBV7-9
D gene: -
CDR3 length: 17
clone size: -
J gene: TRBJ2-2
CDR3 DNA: TGTGCCAGCAGCTTAGGGATGAGGGTGATGAACACCGGGGAGCTGTTTTTT
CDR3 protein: CASSLGMRVMNTGELFF

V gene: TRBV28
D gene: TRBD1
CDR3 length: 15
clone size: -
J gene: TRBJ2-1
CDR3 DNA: TGTGCCAGCAGTTGGGGGCAGGGGGCGTACAATGAGCAGTTCTTC
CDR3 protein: CASSWGQGAYNEQFF

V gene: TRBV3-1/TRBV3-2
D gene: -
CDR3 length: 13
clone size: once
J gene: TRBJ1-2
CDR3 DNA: TGTGCCAGCAGCCGAAAGGGGACCGAGCGCTACACCTTC
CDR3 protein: CASSRKGTERYTF

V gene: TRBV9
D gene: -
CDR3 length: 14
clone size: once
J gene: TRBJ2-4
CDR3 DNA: TGTGCCAGCAGCGCAGGGGGGCCCCGAGTAGATCAGTACTTC
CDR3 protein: CASSAGGPRVDQYF

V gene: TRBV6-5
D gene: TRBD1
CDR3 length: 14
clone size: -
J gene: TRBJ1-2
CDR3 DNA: TGTGCCAGCAGTAACCGACAGGGCATCTATGGCTACACCTTC
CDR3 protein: CASSNRQGIYGYTF

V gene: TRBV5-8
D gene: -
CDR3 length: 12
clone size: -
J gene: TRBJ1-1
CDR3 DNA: TGTGCCAGCAGCGAGACAGCAAGTGAAGCTTTCTTT
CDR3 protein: CASSETASEAFF

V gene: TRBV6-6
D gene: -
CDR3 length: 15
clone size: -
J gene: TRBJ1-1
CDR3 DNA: TGTGCCAGCAGTTACGCCCAGGGAATGAACACTGAAGCTTTCTTT
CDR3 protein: CASSYAQGMNTEAFF

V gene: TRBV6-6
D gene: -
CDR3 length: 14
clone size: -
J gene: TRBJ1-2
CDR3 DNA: TGTGCCAGCAGTTACGACGGGGCGGTAAATGGCTACACCTTC
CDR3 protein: CASSYDGAVNGYTF

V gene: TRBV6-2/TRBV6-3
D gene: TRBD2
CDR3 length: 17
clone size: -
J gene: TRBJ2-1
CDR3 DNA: TGTGCCAGCAGCCCTCTCAGTGCGGGAGGGCCGAGAAATGAGCAGTTCTTC
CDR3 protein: CASSPLSAGGPRNEQFF

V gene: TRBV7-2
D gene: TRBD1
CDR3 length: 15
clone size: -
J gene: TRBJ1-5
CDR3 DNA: TGTGCCAGCAGCTTAGCGACAGGGGTCAATCAGCCCCAGCATTTT
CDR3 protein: CASSLATGVNQPQHF

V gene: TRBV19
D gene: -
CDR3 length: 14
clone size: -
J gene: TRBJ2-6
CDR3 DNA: TGCGCCTCGCTGAGCCTGGGTGGGGCCAACGTCCTGACTTTC
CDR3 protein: CASLSLGGANVLTF

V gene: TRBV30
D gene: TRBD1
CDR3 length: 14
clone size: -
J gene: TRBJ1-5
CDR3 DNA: TGTGCCTGGAAAGGAACAGGGGGTTATGAGCCCCAGCATTTT
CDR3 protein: CAWKGTGGYEPQHF

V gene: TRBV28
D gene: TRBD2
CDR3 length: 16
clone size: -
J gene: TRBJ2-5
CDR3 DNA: TGTGCCAGCAGTTTGGGACTAGCGGGCTTACAAGAGACCCAGTACTTC
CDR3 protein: CASSLGLAGLQETQYF

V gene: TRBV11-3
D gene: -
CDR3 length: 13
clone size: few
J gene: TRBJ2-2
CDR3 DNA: TGTGCCAGCAGCTTAGTGGGGGGTCGGGAGCTGTTTTTT
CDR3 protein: CASSLVGGRELFF

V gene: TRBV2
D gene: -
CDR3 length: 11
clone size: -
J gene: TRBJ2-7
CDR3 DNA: TGTGCCAGCAGTACAGGGAGCGAGCAGTACTTC
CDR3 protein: CASSTGSEQYF

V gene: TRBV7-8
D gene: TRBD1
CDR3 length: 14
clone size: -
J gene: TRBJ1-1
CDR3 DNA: TGTGCCAGCAGCGCGGGACAGGGGGCGACTGAAGCTTTCTTT
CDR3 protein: CASSAGQGATEAFF

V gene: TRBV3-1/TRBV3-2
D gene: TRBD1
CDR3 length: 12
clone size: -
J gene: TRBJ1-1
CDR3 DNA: TGTGCCAGCAGCCGGACAGGGCGAGAAGCTTTCTTT
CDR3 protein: CASSRTGREAFF

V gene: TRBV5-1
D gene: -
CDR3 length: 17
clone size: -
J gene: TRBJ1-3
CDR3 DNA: TGCGCCAGCAGCTTGGTTAGCTCCTCGAGCTCTGGAAACACCATATATTTT
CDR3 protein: CASSLVSSSSSGNTIYF

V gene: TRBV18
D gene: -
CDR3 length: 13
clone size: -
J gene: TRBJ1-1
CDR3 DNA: TGTGCCAGCTCACGGGGGCAGGCCACTGAAGCTTTCTTT
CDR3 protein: CASSRGQATEAFF

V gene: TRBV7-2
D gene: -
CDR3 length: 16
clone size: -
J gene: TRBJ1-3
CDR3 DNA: TGTGCCAGCAGCTTCTCCTCCGGGACAACTGGAAACACCATATATTTT
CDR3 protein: CASSFSSGTTGNTIYF

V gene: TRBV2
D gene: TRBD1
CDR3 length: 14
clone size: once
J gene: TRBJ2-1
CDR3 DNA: TGTGCCAGCAGTGAGGGGACAGGGGGTCGCGAGCAGTTCTTC
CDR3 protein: CASSEGTGGREQFF

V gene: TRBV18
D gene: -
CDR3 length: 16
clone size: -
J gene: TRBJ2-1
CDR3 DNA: TGTGCCAGCTCACCACCTGAGAGACACAGGGACAATGAGCAGTTCTTC
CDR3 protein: CASSPPERHRDNEQFF

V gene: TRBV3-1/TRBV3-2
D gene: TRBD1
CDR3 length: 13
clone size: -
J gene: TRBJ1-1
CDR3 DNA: TGTGCCAGCAGTCGGACAGGGGCGACTGAAGCTTTCTTT
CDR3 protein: CASSRTGATEAFF

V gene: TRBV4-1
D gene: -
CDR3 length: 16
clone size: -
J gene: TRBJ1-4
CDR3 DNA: TGCGCCAGCAGCCAAGGGTGGGGGCAGACGGGCGAAAAACTGTTTTTT
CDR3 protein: CASSQGWGQTGEKLFF

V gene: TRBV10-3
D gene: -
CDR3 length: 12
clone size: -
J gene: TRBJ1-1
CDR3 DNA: TGTGCCATCCAGGCTCAGAACACTGAAGCTTTCTTT
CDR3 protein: CAIQAQNTEAFF

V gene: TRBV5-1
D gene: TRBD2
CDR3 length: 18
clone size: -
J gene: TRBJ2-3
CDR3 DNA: TGCGCCAGCAGCTTGGCACTAGCGGGAGGCGGAAGCACAGATACGCAGTATTTT
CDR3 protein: CASSLALAGGGSTDTQYF